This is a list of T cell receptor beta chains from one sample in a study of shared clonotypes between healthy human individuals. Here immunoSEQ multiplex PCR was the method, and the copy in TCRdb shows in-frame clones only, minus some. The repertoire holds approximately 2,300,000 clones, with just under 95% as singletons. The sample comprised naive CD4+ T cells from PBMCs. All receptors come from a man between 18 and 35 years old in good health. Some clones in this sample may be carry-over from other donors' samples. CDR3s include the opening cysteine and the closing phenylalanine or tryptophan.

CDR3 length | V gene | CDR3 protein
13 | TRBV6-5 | CASSYDRANVLTF
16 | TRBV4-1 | CASSQGTSGRAVLLFF
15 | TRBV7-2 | CASSLTSIRADTQYF
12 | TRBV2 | CASSRTDEKLFF
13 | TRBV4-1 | CASSQEHTGELFF
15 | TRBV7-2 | CASSMGTGSSYEQYF
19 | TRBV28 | CASSPPPGQRYTSTDTQYF
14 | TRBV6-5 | CASSARDRGHEQYF
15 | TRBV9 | CASSVDEGVAETQYF
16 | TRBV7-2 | CASSLAGIISYNEQFF
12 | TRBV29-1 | CSAAAGGEKLFF
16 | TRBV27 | CASSLSRGTAHEKLFF
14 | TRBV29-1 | CSVKTGTVNTEAFF